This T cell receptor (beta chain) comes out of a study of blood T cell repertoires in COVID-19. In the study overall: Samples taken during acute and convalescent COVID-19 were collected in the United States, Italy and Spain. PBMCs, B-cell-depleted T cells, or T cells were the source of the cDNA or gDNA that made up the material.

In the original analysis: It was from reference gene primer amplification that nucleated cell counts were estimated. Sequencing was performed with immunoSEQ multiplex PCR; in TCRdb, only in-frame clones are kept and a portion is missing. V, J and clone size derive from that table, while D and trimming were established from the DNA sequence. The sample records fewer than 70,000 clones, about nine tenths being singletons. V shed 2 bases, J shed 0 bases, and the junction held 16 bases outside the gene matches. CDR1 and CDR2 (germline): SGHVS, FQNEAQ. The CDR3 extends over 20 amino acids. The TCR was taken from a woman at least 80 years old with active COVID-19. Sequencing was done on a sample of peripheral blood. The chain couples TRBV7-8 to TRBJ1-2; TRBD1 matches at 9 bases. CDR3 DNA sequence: TGTGCCAGCAGCTTACTTTTTTTTGTGGACAGGGGAAGCCCTAACTATGGCTACACCTTC. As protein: CASSLLFFVDRGSPNYGYTF.